This TCR beta chain comes out of a study of T cell repertoires in aging, cancer and after chemotherapy. On the study more broadly: Over several months to years, re-sampled healthy donor repertoires clearly shared clones. The whole study produced a dataset of several million TCR reads.

A mixed TRB-A/B primer pool amplified rearranged TRB by multiplex touch-down PCR. MiXCR, applied by TCRdb to the multiplex PCR reads, yields one record per CDR3 protein. The profile shows around 12,000 distinct CDR3 sequences, about 25% of them singletons. Notes on the study in general: In healthy donors, age-related TCR diversity loss mainly reflected lost richness. Untreated cancer patients had significantly lower blood TCR diversity than age-matched healthy donors.

The template was genomic DNA from peripheral blood, not RNA. Of note for this clonotype: The antigen remains undetermined.

Germline V gene data show CDR1 as SGHVS and CDR2 as FNYEAQ. The CDR3 is 15 residues long. Trimming removed 1 base at V and 5 bases at J, with 14 bases between. This TCR was recovered from a human donor in good health. What was sequenced was blood. V gene TRBV7-6 combines with J gene TRBJ2-5; D gene ambiguous. CDR3 nucleotides: TGTGCCAGCAGCTTAGATTCTAACCCGGCGGAGACCCAGTACTTC. It encodes CASSLDSNPAETQYF.